This T cell receptor (beta chain) is from a study of CD8+ T cells in alopecia areata. Study-wide findings and caveats: In scalp, tofacitinib significantly decreased clonality and expanded CD8+ clones among the top 100. Patients showed less clear TCR sequence sharing than mice, possibly partly because of HLA diversity. Affected scalp, especially in alopecia totalis/universalis, had a higher clonality than normal scalp did.

Treatment of the sample: oral pan-JAK inhibitor, 5-10 mg twice daily. Following extraction, RNA underwent reverse transcription to cDNA, which served as the sequencing template. Some clones are missing from TCRdb's copy, which holds only in-frame ones; the method was immunoSEQ multiplex PCR. The profile shows 110,000 or so clones, about 54% of them singletons. A note on this clone: Its target is not known.

This CDR3 contains 16 residues. The germline V gene encodes CDR1 SNHLY and CDR2 FYNNEI. Between the trimmed V and J ends, which lost 4 bases and 8 bases, there was a span of 20 bases. This TCR was sampled from a human donor with alopecia areata. The chain carries TRBV2 and TRBJ1-4; D remains ambiguous. Sample: CD8+ T cells sorted from blood, taken at week 4, from a patient treated with tofacitinib. CDR3: CASSASLGPPSEKLFF. The CDR3 DNA follows: TGTGCCAGCAGTGCCAGCCTTGGGCCCCCAAGCGAAAAACTGTTTTTT. Full variable domain (outside the CDR3, taken from reference TRBV2 and TRBJ1-4): EPEVTQTPSHQVTQMGQEVILRCVPISNHLYFYWYRQILGQKVEFLVSFYNNEISEKSEIFDDQFSVERPDGSNFTLKIRSTKLEDSAMYFCASSASLGPPSEKLFFGSGTQLSVL.